A selection of T cell receptor beta chains follows, all from one sample in a study of T cells after yellow fever vaccination. TCRdb re-called the 5' RACE reads through MiXCR, storing one row per CDR3 protein. The sample yields 110,000 or so distinct CDR3 sequences, 5.5% to 8% seen once. Sequencing used CD4+ T cells sorted from PBMCs, obtained around 45 days after the first yellow fever vaccination. The source of these receptors is a man aged 18 to 29 who received the YFV17D yellow fever vaccine. The CDR3 runs from the conserved cysteine through the conserved F or W. A D gene is named only where the DNA matches it firmly. Clone size is stated in some rows and not others, as once, few, many or a class when expanded.

clone size	D gene	V gene	J gene	CDR3 protein	CDR3 DNA
many	TRBD1	TRBV7-9	TRBJ1-6	CASSSRDSLNSPLHF	TGTGCCAGCAGCTCCCGGGACAGCCTAAATTCACCCCTCCACTTT
many	TRBD1	TRBV3-1	TRBJ2-3	CASSQGTGDTDTQYF	TGTGCCAGCAGCCAAGGGACAGGGGACACAGATACGCAGTATTTT
many	-	TRBV6-5	TRBJ1-1	CASRFESNRGTEAFF	TGTGCCAGCAGATTTGAGTCAAACCGGGGCACTGAAGCTTTCTTT
many	-	TRBV4-3	TRBJ1-1	CASSQFIVNTEAFF	TGCGCCAGCAGCCAGTTTATCGTGAACACTGAAGCTTTCTTT
-	-	TRBV28	TRBJ1-4	CASRLGPTNEKLFF	TGTGCCAGCAGATTGGGACCAACTAATGAAAAACTGTTTTTT
many	-	TRBV4-1	TRBJ2-5	CASSTPGGGDQETQYF	TGCGCCAGCAGCACGCCGGGGGGCGGGGACCAAGAGACCCAGTACTTC
many	TRBD2	TRBV11-2	TRBJ2-3	CASSLVRGGATDTQYF	TGTGCCAGCAGCTTAGTTCGGGGGGGCGCGACAGATACGCAGTATTTT
-	TRBD2	TRBV20-1	TRBJ2-1	CCAPLTLAGGQTSREQFF	TGCTGTGCCCCCTTAACTCTAGCGGGGGGTCAAACTTCTCGGGAGCAGTTCTTC
-	-	TRBV5-4	TRBJ2-3	CARSTGQICSGTDTQYF	TGTGCCAGGAGCACCGGACAGATCTGCAGTGGCACAGATACGCAGTATTTT
many	-	TRBV7-9	TRBJ1-3	CASSLEGLSFGNTIYF	TGTGCCAGCAGCTTAGAGGGACTGAGCTTTGGAAACACCATATATTTT
many	-	TRBV7-2	TRBJ1-4	CASSLGTPGEKLFF	TGTGCCAGCAGCCTCGGGACTCCGGGGGAAAAACTGTTTTTT
-	TRBD1	TRBV7-3	TRBJ2-5	CASSLSSGQGQETQYF	TGTGCCAGCAGCTTATCGTCGGGACAGGGACAAGAGACCCAGTACTTC
many	-	TRBV28	TRBJ1-2	CASGSGAGNYGYTF	TGTGCCAGCGGTTCAGGGGCAGGGAACTATGGCTACACCTTC
many	-	TRBV15	TRBJ2-2	CATSRIPVGAANTGELFF	TGTGCCACCAGCAGAATCCCGGTGGGAGCGGCGAACACCGGGGAGCTGTTTTTT
many	-	TRBV5-5	TRBJ1-2	CASTDRFEGYTF	TGTGCCAGCACCGACAGGTTTGAAGGCTACACCTTC
few	TRBD2	TRBV7-9	TRBJ2-6	CASSRAGGTGANVLTF	TGTGCCAGCAGCCGGGCGGGGGGGACTGGGGCCAACGTCCTGACTTTC
many	-	TRBV5-5	TRBJ1-3	CASSLEPQGSGNTIYF	TGTGCCAGCAGCTTGGAACCTCAGGGTTCTGGAAACACCATATATTTT
-	TRBD1	TRBV6-5	TRBJ2-1	CASRPADRGDIRNEQFF	TGTGCCAGCAGACCCGCCGACAGGGGAGATATTCGGAATGAGCAGTTCTTC
-	-	TRBV11-2	TRBJ2-2	CASSLDRGFLDRNTGELFF	TGTGCCAGCAGCTTAGATCGTGGTTTCTTGGACCGCAACACCGGGGAGCTGTTTTTT
-	TRBD2	TRBV7-3	TRBJ2-2	CASSPLAGAYGELFF	TGTGCCAGCAGCCCCCTAGCGGGCGCCTACGGGGAGCTGTTTTTT
many	-	TRBV7-3	TRBJ1-3	CASSSRGGQGNTIYF	TGTGCCAGCAGCTCCCGCGGGGGGCAGGGAAACACCATATATTTT
many	-	TRBV5-1	TRBJ2-3	CASSLEGTDTQYF	TGCGCCAGCAGCTTGGAAGGCACAGATACGCAGTATTTT
many	TRBD1	TRBV5-1	TRBJ2-5	CASSFGQGLQETQYF	TGCGCCAGCAGCTTTGGACAGGGCCTACAAGAGACCCAGTACTTC
many	TRBD1	TRBV7-9	TRBJ1-6	CASSLETGRNSPLHF	TGTGCCAGCAGCTTAGAGACAGGGAGGAATTCACCCCTCCACTTT
few	TRBD1	TRBV4-3	TRBJ2-1	CAKINRDRGDEQFF	TGCGCCAAAATAAACCGGGACAGGGGCGATGAGCAGTTCTTC
many	-	TRBV7-8	TRBJ1-1	CASSLGIRNTEAFF	TGTGCCAGCAGCTTAGGCATAAGGAACACTGAAGCTTTCTTT
many	-	TRBV6-1	TRBJ1-2	CASTVSPRGYGYTF	TGTGCCAGCACCGTTTCCCCAAGAGGCTATGGCTACACCTTC
many	-	TRBV4-1	TRBJ2-1	CASSPGLLGNEQFF	TGCGCCAGCAGCCCGGGACTCCTGGGCAATGAGCAGTTCTTC
many	-	TRBV27	TRBJ2-2	CASSRGGELFF	TGTGCCAGCAGCCGTGGCGGGGAGCTGTTTTTT
many	-	TRBV4-3	TRBJ1-1	CASCQEINTEAFF	TGCGCCAGCTGCCAGGAGATTAACACTGAAGCTTTCTTT
many	TRBD1	TRBV5-1	TRBJ2-5	CASSRRQGDQETQYF	TGCGCCAGCAGCCGGAGACAGGGCGACCAAGAGACCCAGTACTTC
many	TRBD1	TRBV9	TRBJ1-1	CASSGGQGMSTEAFF	TGTGCCAGCAGCGGGGGACAGGGGATGAGCACTGAAGCTTTCTTT
many	TRBD1	TRBV29-1	TRBJ2-3	CSACLFRPGTGSCTDTQYF	TGCAGCGCCTGCCTATTCCGTCCCGGGACAGGGTCGTGCACAGATACGCAGTATTTT
-	TRBD1	TRBV4-3	TRBJ2-3	CASSRHTGTESTDTQYF	TGCGCCAGCAGCCGACACACCGGGACAGAAAGCACAGATACGCAGTATTTT
many	-	TRBV7-2	TRBJ1-3	CASSLGQAFSGNTIYF	TGTGCCAGCAGCTTAGGGCAGGCCTTCTCTGGAAACACCATATATTTT
many	TRBD1	TRBV3-1	TRBJ2-7	CASSRTPTGGSYEQYF	TGTGCCAGCAGCCGCACACCGACAGGGGGCTCCTACGAGCAGTACTTC
few	TRBD2	TRBV7-9	TRBJ2-1	CASFLVGLAGRGEQFF	TGTGCCAGCTTCCTCGTGGGACTAGCGGGGAGGGGAGAGCAGTTCTTC
many	-	TRBV5-6	TRBJ1-1	CASSLVPTGTEAFF	TGTGCCAGCAGCTTGGTTCCCACGGGCACTGAAGCTTTCTTT
many	TRBD2	TRBV7-7	TRBJ2-1	CASSPTSGVSSYNEQFF	TGTGCCAGCAGCCCTACTAGCGGGGTAAGCTCCTACAATGAGCAGTTCTTC
-	-	TRBV3-1	TRBJ2-5	CACSQVQSSANQETQYF	TGTGCCTGCTCCCAAGTCCAGTCTAGCGCGAACCAAGAGACCCAGTACTTC
few	-	TRBV6-1	TRBJ1-5	CASSESGGSNQPQHF	TGTGCCAGCAGTGAATCTGGGGGAAGCAATCAGCCCCAGCATTTT
many	-	TRBV19	TRBJ2-4	CASSTPALGAKNIQYF	TGTGCCAGTAGTACACCCGCCCTTGGGGCCAAAAACATTCAGTACTTC
many	-	TRBV15	TRBJ2-3	CATSREGTDTQYF	TGTGCCACCAGCAGGGAAGGCACAGATACGCAGTATTTT
-	TRBD2	TRBV27	TRBJ2-3	CASRISGASTDTQYF	TGTGCCAGCAGGATTAGCGGGGCTAGCACAGATACGCAGTATTTT